These 2 T cell receptor beta chains were sequenced from one sample in a study of identical twins. TCRdb ran MiXCR on the 5' RACE reads and lists one entry per CDR3 protein. The table lists 1.5 million to 2 million distinct CDR3 sequences, around 33% of them singletons, with more than 0.25% in the top ten. Sequencing input: cord blood. These receptors were obtained from a newborn girl in good health.

V and J are TRBV18 and TRBJ2-1; D uncertain. The CDR3 totals 14 residues. V lost 2 bases to trimming and J lost 2 bases, with 7 bases between them. The germline V gene encodes CDR1 KGHSH and CDR2 LQKENI. CDR3 bases: TGTGCCAGCTCACCATGGCTACCCTACAATGAGCAGTTCTTC. It is translated as CASSPWLPYNEQFF.

This clonotype showed up just a few times. The chain has TRBV6-6 and TRBJ2-7; TRBD2 matches at 8 bases. This CDR3 region has 13 residues. Germline V gene sequence: CDR1 MNHNY, CDR2 SVGAGI (reference sequence). V shed 8 bases, J shed 6 bases, and the junction held 9 bases outside the gene matches. The CDR3 DNA reads as TGTGCCAGCCTAGATAGCGGGGTAAGCGAGCAGTACTTC. It codes for CASLDSGVSEQYF.